This record concerns one T cell receptor (beta chain) sequence. In this sample, this clonotype turned up many times. There is no known antigen for this receptor. The input lacks base qualities; no much larger clone sits a single base away. This sample was taken from a study of T cells in Graves' hyperthyroidism and ophthalmopathy (dated by TCRdb to between 2018 and 2021). In terms of the full investigation: Peripheral blood samples were taken at the time of initial diagnosis, prior to any treatment. A discovery cohort of about 100 patients, 43 with Graves' ophthalmopathy and roughly 59 with stable Graves' hyperthyroidism, was used to find distinguishing TCR V-J signatures. Prospective prediction of ophthalmopathy was tested in an independent validation cohort of 18 to 20 hyperthyroidism patients and 17 patients who later progressed to ophthalmopathy. After blood sampling, hyperthyroidism patients were treated with methimazole at a starting dose of 30 mg daily, and ophthalmopathy patients were treated with high-dose intravenous methylprednisolone. The roughly 90 discovery patients were divided at random into training and test sets in a 7:3 ratio. TCR Vbeta CDR3 sequencing of 120 to 150 peripheral blood samples (43 ophthalmopathy, 75 or so hyperthyroidism and roughly 17 progressor patients) is reported in the paper. The study also compared thyroid tissue and blood T-cell repertoires from roughly 6 Graves' hyperthyroidism patients.

The TCR beta CDR3 regions were amplified from RNA transcripts. The TCR CDR3 was subjected to a first round of RT-PCR using the HTBI primer set and the Qiagen OneStep RT-PCR kit. Libraries were constructed in a second round of multiplex PCR, after which size selection and purification were performed. The libraries were sequenced on an Illumina HiSeq2000 using paired-end 100 bp reads. The authors' analysis ran thus. Raw data were processed with SOAPnuke, discarding reads with adapters, uncalled bases, mean Phred below 15, or no exact constant-primer or identifier match. COPE v1.2.5 was used to merge the high-quality paired reads, and each unique nucleotide sequence was defined as a clonotype. MiTCR v1.1 was used to align clonotypes to the IMGT TRBV, TRBD and TRBJ reference segments. The analysis included only V-J combinations with a frequency above 0.0001, which together covered 99% to 99.2% of the repertoires. The TCS score was defined as F50 (clonal expansion) divided by E x V (chaos), with BLOSUM62-based TCRdist calculated between CDR3 peptides within each V-J. Welch's t-statistics and random forest reduced 500 to 650 V-J features to about 12, which were used in a naive Bayes classifier (R e1071). The public reads were run again by TCRdb, first through fastp at Q25 and then through MiXCR, and only productive beta chains were kept. Rows with one shared CDR3 protein collapse into an entry with the most common genes and DNA. TCRdb, not the authors, supplied the V and J calls. Counted in this sample were 300,000 to 450,000 distinct CDR3 sequences; around 16% of them appeared once. The ten largest clones add up to 28% of the sample.

The hyperthyroidism patients were between 18 and 65 years old and newly diagnosed, with a disease duration of less than 2 months. Exclusion was applied to patients with uncontrolled infections, other autoimmune diseases, pregnancy or lactation. Diagnoses were established on the basis of clinical symptoms, serum thyroxine and TRAb, thyroid ultrasound, and orbital computed tomography. Blood from progressor patients was drawn when they were first diagnosed with hyperthyroidism, before any ophthalmopathy symptoms appeared. PBMCs were separated from approximately 10 ml of fresh peripheral blood using Ficoll-Paque density gradient centrifugation. Progressor patients were first diagnosed with Graves' hyperthyroidism and then developed ophthalmopathy during follow-up. Total RNA was extracted using Trizol reagent, and RNA quality was assessed on an Agilent 2100 Bioanalyzer. Paper-wide results and their limitations: Most expanded thyroid clonotypes (frequency above 0.001) were also detected in blood, suggesting blood repertoires may reflect thyroid immune responses. During validation, the model predicted progression to ophthalmopathy a median of around 7 months ahead of onset, with around 70% sensitivity and roughly 72% specificity. A model built on a 13 V-J signature distinguished ophthalmopathy from stable hyperthyroidism, reaching 87.88% sensitivity and about 81% specificity in cross-validation and 80%/75% in testing. No statistical method was used to set the sample size in advance, and investigators knew the group allocation.

This receptor was obtained from a woman younger than 30 with Graves' hyperthyroidism that later progressed to Graves' ophthalmopathy. The specimen was blood.

The DNA sequence is TGTGCCAGCAGCGTAACAGGGGAGGGCGAGCAGTACTTC. This yields the protein CASSVTGEGEQYF. The rearranged chain carries TRBV11-1 and TRBJ2-7, with the D call tentatively TRBD1 or TRBD2, each fitting 7 bases. V is reduced by 5 bases and J by 6 bases, leaving a spacing of 14 bases between them. The germline V gene encodes CDR1 SGHAT and CDR2 FQDESV (reference sequence). There are 13 amino acids in the CDR3, from cysteine to phenylalanine inclusive. The read is trimmed to its CDR3 DNA, 39 bases read in frame from base 1.